This T cell receptor beta chain was recorded in a study of T cells after yellow fever vaccination. As TCR cDNA was made by 5'RACE template switching, a universal primer site and UMIs were added. TCRdb reprocessed the 5' RACE reads via MiXCR and lists one record per CDR3 protein. The profile shows about 580,000 distinct CDR3 sequences, less than 20% of them singletons. V dropped 3 bases and J dropped 7; count of bases not matched to a gene: 8. The CDR3 consists of 14 residues. From germline, CDR1 is SGHDT and CDR2 YYEEEE. This clonotype was recorded at least ten times. The sequence derives from a man younger than 30 who received the YFV17D yellow fever vaccine. The material was PBMCs, obtained 5 to 6 days after the first yellow fever vaccination. The chain combines TRBV5-6 with TRBJ2-7; TRBD1 matches 9 bases. This CDR3 reads CASSSGQGLREQYF. CDR3 sequence (DNA): TGTGCCAGCAGCTCGGGACAGGGCCTACGGGAGCAGTACTTC.